This is a list of T cell receptor beta chains from one sample in a study of CD8 T cells in Susac syndrome. TCRdb reprocessed the immunoSEQ multiplex PCR reads via MiXCR and lists one record per CDR3 protein. The data show some 130,000 distinct CDR3 sequences, with around nine tenths seen just once and 0.24% held by the top ten. Sequenced input: CD8+ T cells from PBMCs. The receptors stem from a human donor with multiple sclerosis. Each CDR3 is given with its conserved first and last residue. D genes are given only for firm matches. Rows may omit the clone size; those that give it use once, few, many or a size class.

d_call,j_call,clone_size,v_call,cdr3_length,cdr3_aa,cdr3_nt
NA,TRBJ1-5,NA,TRBV6-5,13,CASSLGVHQPQHF,TGTGCCAGCAGCTTGGGGGTCCATCAGCCCCAGCATTTT
NA,TRBJ2-1,NA,TRBV20-1,15,CSAPGPQGSYNEQFF,TGCAGTGCTCCCGGGCCCCAAGGGTCCTACAATGAGCAGTTCTTC
NA,TRBJ2-3,NA,TRBV27,15,CASSLVSRPTDTQYF,TGTGCCAGCAGTTTAGTGTCCCGGCCCACAGATACGCAGTATTTT
TRBD2,TRBJ2-7,NA,TRBV6-5,17,CASSYFSQIAGSYEQYF,TGTGCCAGCAGTTACTTCTCCCAAATAGCGGGATCCTACGAGCAGTACTTC
NA,TRBJ1-5,NA,TRBV20-1,14,CSAMEGGDNQPQHF,TGCAGTGCTATGGAAGGGGGAGACAATCAGCCCCAGCATTTT
NA,TRBJ2-1,once,TRBV24-1,13,CATSDLQGREQFF,TGTGCCACCAGTGATTTGCAGGGGCGTGAGCAGTTCTTC
NA,TRBJ1-5,NA,TRBV27,14,CASSLVGFGQPQHF,TGTGCCAGCAGTTTAGTAGGGTTCGGGCAGCCCCAGCATTTT
NA,TRBJ2-1,NA,TRBV19,14,CASSTGSSYNEQFF,TGTGCCAGTAGCACAGGGAGCTCCTACAATGAGCAGTTCTTC
TRBD2,TRBJ2-1,NA,TRBV27,12,CASSSSGTEQFF,TGTGCCAGCAGTTCTAGCGGGACTGAGCAGTTCTTC
TRBD2,TRBJ2-7,NA,TRBV29-1,13,CSVGAGEDGEQYF,TGCAGCGTTGGAGCGGGAGAGGATGGGGAGCAGTACTTC
NA,TRBJ2-6,NA,TRBV19,13,CASGQPGANVLTF,TGTGCCAGTGGGCAGCCTGGGGCCAACGTCCTGACTTTC
TRBD2,TRBJ2-5,NA,TRBV20-1,18,CSASLSEPWAGVAETQYF,TGCAGTGCTAGTCTCTCGGAGCCGTGGGCGGGAGTAGCCGAGACCCAGTACTTC
TRBD2,TRBJ2-3,NA,TRBV12-3/TRBV12-4,14,CASSSGISTDTQYF,TGTGCCAGCAGCAGCGGGATTAGCACAGATACGCAGTATTTT
NA,TRBJ1-5,NA,TRBV30,16,CAWSAVTIDSNQPQHF,TGTGCCTGGAGTGCCGTGACCATAGATAGCAATCAGCCCCAGCATTTT
NA,TRBJ2-7,NA,TRBV29-1,12,CSVVTDSYEQYF,TGCAGCGTTGTTACAGATTCCTACGAGCAGTACTTC
NA,TRBJ2-4,NA,TRBV5-4,16,CASSRDRNLAGNIQYF,TGTGCCAGCAGCCGCGACAGGAACCTCGCGGGAAACATTCAGTACTTC
NA,TRBJ2-3,NA,TRBV13,15,CASSSRDEGTDTQYF,TGTGCCAGCAGCTCCCGGGACGAGGGAACAGATACGCAGTATTTT
NA,TRBJ2-3,NA,TRBV7-3,13,CASSGQPGDTQYF,TGTGCCAGCAGTGGACAGCCTGGGGATACGCAGTATTTT
NA,TRBJ2-7,NA,TRBV30,14,CAWGHGSPSYEQYF,TGTGCCTGGGGCCACGGGAGCCCCTCCTACGAGCAGTACTTC
NA,TRBJ1-2,NA,TRBV14,14,CASSQVLAGHGYTF,TGTGCCAGCAGCCAAGTGTTAGCGGGACATGGCTACACCTTC
NA,TRBJ1-4,NA,TRBV5-1,19,CASSLEGHVRPATNEKLFF,TGCGCCAGCAGCTTGGAAGGACACGTACGACCTGCAACTAATGAAAAACTGTTTTTT
NA,TRBJ1-1,NA,TRBV4-3,15,CASSQDIRMNTEAFF,TGCGCCAGCAGCCAAGACATCAGGATGAACACTGAAGCTTTCTTT
NA,TRBJ1-5,few,TRBV27,14,CASSLGGSGQPQHF,TGTGCCAGCAGTTTAGGGGGCTCAGGTCAGCCCCAGCATTTT
TRBD1,TRBJ1-4,NA,TRBV29-1,10,CSVLDRELFF,TGCAGCGTGTTGGACAGGGAACTGTTTTTT
NA,TRBJ1-1,NA,TRBV9,13,CASSVSRNTEAFF,TGTGCCAGCAGCGTAAGCAGGAACACTGAAGCTTTCTTT
TRBD2,TRBJ2-1,NA,TRBV7-8,15,CASSSTAGSYNEQFF,TGTGCCAGCAGCTCCACAGCGGGGTCCTACAATGAGCAGTTCTTC
TRBD1,TRBJ2-7,once,TRBV20-1,14,CSAPDRGGPYEQYF,TGCAGTGCCCCGGACAGGGGGGGGCCCTACGAGCAGTACTTC
NA,TRBJ1-6,NA,TRBV27,15,CASSLTVGRDSPLHF,TGTGCCAGCAGTTTGACGGTCGGTCGGGATTCACCCCTCCACTTT
NA,TRBJ2-5,NA,TRBV7-9,12,CASSLYMSSKYF,TGTGCCAGCAGCTTATATATGAGCTCAAAGTACTTC